This T cell receptor (beta chain) was identified during a study of blood T cells in healthy people across ages. Study-level findings and limits: Significant beta diversity loss was already apparent by age approximately 40, declining roughly linearly.

This clonotype came up a few times. Its antigen remains unidentified. For the second PCR, which ran for about 7 to 11 cycles, a sample-barcoded 5' primer and a J-beta primer mix were used. TCRdb ran MiXCR on the 5' RACE reads and lists one entry per CDR3 protein. The table includes about 1.5 million distinct CDR3 sequences, less than 45% detected once. Each sample used at least 7 million PBMCs. Germline CDR1 and CDR2: DFQATT and SNEGSKA (reference sequence). CDR3 length: 14 residues. J lost 8 bases, V lost 5 bases, and 11 bases had no gene match. Sequencing was performed on blood. The source is a woman aged 18-29 years in good health. V and J are TRBV20-1 and TRBJ2-1, with TRBD2 matching 8 bases. CDR3 sequence reads: CSALPGGPEDEQFF. For the CDR3, the DNA is TGCAGTGCTCTCCCGGGGGGGCCGGAAGATGAGCAGTTCTTC.